Below are 16 T cell receptor beta chains sequenced from a single sample in a study of CD8+CD57+ T cells in acquired aplastic anemia. Genomic DNA, the template, was used for profiling of the TCR beta VDJ and CDR3. TCRdb itself ran the reads through MiXCR, one entry per CDR3 protein. The sample has about 120,000 distinct CDR3 sequences; under 60% are singletons. In patients chosen for sequencing, flow cytometry had shown CD8+CD57+ cell expansion. Sequenced sample: sorted CD4+, CD8+, or CD8+CD57+ T cells (not recorded which) from PBMCs. The receptor set was obtained from a human donor with aplastic anemia.

At least ten counts were recorded for this clonotype. CDR3 sequence (DNA): TGTGCCAGCAGTGGCGGAAAGGGGGGGAGGGACACTGAAGCTTTCTTT. Translation: CASSGGKGGRDTEAFF. The V and J genes are TRBV2 and TRBJ1-1; maybe TRBD1 (6 bases). Deletions cut 4 bases from V and 3 bases from J, with 18 bases between. This CDR3 is 16 amino acids long. Germline CDR1 reads SNHLY; CDR2 reads FYNNEI.

V and J are TRBV7-2 and TRBJ1-1; D unclear. CDR1 is SGHTA, CDR2 FQGNSA, per germline. This CDR3 contains 13 residues. Between the trimmed V and J ends, which lost 5 bases and 1 base, there was a span of 8 bases. CDR3 sequence (DNA): TGTGCCAGCAGCGTCCAGAGGAACACTGAAGCTTTCTTT. It specifies CASSVQRNTEAFF.

The CDR3 loop is CASRGGQGINEQYF. The CDR3 nucleotides read TGTGCCAGCAGAGGGGGACAGGGGATTAACGAGCAGTACTTC. The V call is TRBV25-1, the J call TRBJ2-7; 10 bases line up with TRBD1. Germline values: CDR1 MGHDK, CDR2 SYGVNS. V shed 6 bases, J shed 5 bases, and the junction held 7 bases outside the gene matches. CDR3 length: 14 residues.

The V and J genes are TRBV10-2 and TRBJ2-7; D not certain. Trimming took 7 bases from V and 0 from J, leaving 13 bases between them. From germline, CDR1 is WSHSY and CDR2 SAAADI. This CDR3 spans 14 amino acids. The CDR3 here is CASTGRRISYEQYF. The CDR3, as DNA: TGCGCCAGCACCGGACGGCGGATCTCCTACGAGCAGTACTTC.

CDR3 nucleotide sequence: TGTGCCAGTAAGCTAGCGGGGGGCCTCAATGAGCAGTTCTTC. As protein: CASKLAGGLNEQFF. The J gene is TRBJ2-1, the V gene TRBV19, with 11 bases lining up with TRBD2. CDR3 length: 14 amino acids. V shed 7 bases, J shed 6 bases, and the junction held 5 bases outside the gene matches. Germline CDR1 reads LNHDA; CDR2 reads SQIVND (reference sequence).

The chain carries TRBV6-2 or TRBV6-3 and TRBJ2-1; weak D call: TRBD1 (6 bases). The ends were cut back, 0 bases at V and 7 bases at J, with 16 bases in the middle. The CDR3 is made up of 16 amino acids. Germline-derived CDR1 and CDR2 are MNHEY and SVGEGT. This CDR3 is CASSYSSQGPRNEQFF. CDR3 nucleotides: TGTGCCAGCAGTTACTCGAGTCAGGGGCCTCGTAATGAGCAGTTCTTC.

CDR3 nucleotides: TGTGCCAGCAGTGCTACTAGAGGCAATGAGCAGTTCTTC. Amino acids: CASSATRGNEQFF. The chain has TRBV6-4 and TRBJ2-1; TRBD2 might be the D (5 bases). The CDR3 runs to 13 residues. Looked up from germline, CDR1 is MRHNA and CDR2 is SNTAGT. Deletions cut 4 bases from V and 6 bases from J, with 10 bases between.

At least ten counts were recorded for this clonotype. The chain combines TRBV5-1 with TRBJ2-7; 8 bases map to TRBD1. The CDR3 has 15 residues. The germline V gene encodes CDR1 SGHRS and CDR2 YFSETQ. V shed 2 bases and J 1 base; nucleotides not matched to a gene: 5. For the CDR3, the DNA is TGCGCCAGCAGCTTTGGACAGGGTGTATCCTACGAGCAGTACTTC. Amino acids: CASSFGQGVSYEQYF.

The chain employs TRBV7-6 and TRBJ2-5; D possibly matches TRBD1 or TRBD2 (5 bases each). The V end lost 5 bases, the J end lost 4 bases, and 14 bases lay between the germline ends. The CDR3 is 14 residues long. Germline assignment: CDR1 SGHVS and CDR2 FNYEAQ. The CDR3 reads CASSRRGEGETQYF. CDR3 nucleotides: TGTGCCAGCAGCCGCAGAGGGGAAGGAGAGACCCAGTACTTC.

This CDR3 reads CASSLALREQETQYF. DNA for the CDR3: TGTGCCAGCAGCTTAGCGTTAAGGGAACAAGAGACCCAGTACTTC. V gene TRBV7-6 combines with J gene TRBJ2-5; D unresolved. The V end was cut by 0 bases, the J end by 2 bases, with 10 bases between. Germline CDR1 reads SGHVS; CDR2 reads FNYEAQ. The CDR3 totals 15 residues.

The chain carries TRBV19 and TRBJ2-7; TRBD2 aligns across 9 bases. Germline CDR1 and CDR2: LNHDA and SQIVND (reference sequence). The CDR3 loop spans 15 amino acids. Trimming removed 9 bases from V and 2 bases from J; junction bases left unmatched: 11. The CDR3 nucleotides are TGTGCCAGACCAACGCGGGAGGGCCTTCCCTACGAGCAGTACTTC. It yields the protein CARPTREGLPYEQYF.

This clonotype was recorded many times. The chain links TRBV24-1 to TRBJ1-2; 8 positions match TRBD1. Looked up from germline, CDR1 is KGHDR and CDR2 is SFDVKD. Trimming removed 6 bases from V and 3 bases from J; junction bases left unmatched: 5. CDR3 length equals 14 residues. The CDR3 sequence: CATSNPGGDYGYTF. In DNA form, the CDR3 reads TGTGCCACCAGTAACCCAGGGGGCGACTATGGCTACACCTTC.

CDR3 in DNA: TGTGCCAGCAGCTTCCAGGGGGGCCCCGCCGAGCAGTACTTC. Translated, it gives CASSFQGGPAEQYF. The V and J genes are TRBV7-6 and TRBJ2-7; D is perhaps TRBD1 (7 bases). CDR3 length equals 14 residues. Germline V gene data show CDR1 as SGHVS and CDR2 as FNYEAQ. V was pared by 3 bases and J by 6 bases, with 15 bases between.

This sequence joins TRBV19 and TRBJ1-2; weak D call: TRBD1 (5 bases). Germline V gene lookup returns CDR1 LNHDA and CDR2 SQIVND (reference sequence). V was pared by 5 bases and J by 8 bases, with 18 bases between. This CDR3 is built from 14 residues. The DNA for the CDR3 is TGTGCCAGTAGTTTGGGGACGAGGGACGGCGGCTACACCTTC. It encodes CASSLGTRDGGYTF.

This clonotype was counted ten times or more. The V gene is TRBV27, the J gene TRBJ2-7, with 9 positions matching TRBD1. Germline V gives CDR1 MNHEY, CDR2 SMNVEV (reference sequence). This CDR3 is built from 15 residues. Trimming took 2 bases from V and 2 from J; bases not matched to a gene: 4. Written as DNA, the CDR3 is TGTGCCAGCAGTTTAGGACAGGGGCCAACCTACGAGCAGTACTTC. This gives the protein CASSLGQGPTYEQYF.

As to this clonotype: A much larger clone lies a single base off, so this may be a read error. This sequence joins TRBV25-1 and TRBJ2-1; TRBD1 or TRBD2 may be the D gene (5 bases each). The germline V and J ends were trimmed by 8 bases and 8 bases, with 7 bases remaining between them. The CDR3 runs to 10 residues. Germline CDR1 reads MGHDK; CDR2 reads SYGVNS. CDR3 amino acids: CASGDDEQFF. In DNA form, the CDR3 reads TGTGCCAGCGGGGACGATGAGCAGTTCTTC.